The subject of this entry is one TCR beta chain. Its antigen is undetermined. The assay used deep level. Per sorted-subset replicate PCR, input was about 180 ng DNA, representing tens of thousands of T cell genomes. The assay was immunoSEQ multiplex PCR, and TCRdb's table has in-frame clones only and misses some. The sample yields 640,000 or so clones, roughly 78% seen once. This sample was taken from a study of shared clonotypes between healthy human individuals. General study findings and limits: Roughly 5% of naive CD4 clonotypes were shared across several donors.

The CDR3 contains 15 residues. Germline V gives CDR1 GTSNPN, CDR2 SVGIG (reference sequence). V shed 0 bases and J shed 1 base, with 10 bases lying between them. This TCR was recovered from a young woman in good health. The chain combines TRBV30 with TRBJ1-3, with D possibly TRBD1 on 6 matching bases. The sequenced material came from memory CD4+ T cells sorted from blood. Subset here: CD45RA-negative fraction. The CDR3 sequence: CAWSVRGASGNTIYF. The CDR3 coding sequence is TGTGCCTGGAGTGTAAGGGGGGCTTCTGGAAACACCATATATTTT.